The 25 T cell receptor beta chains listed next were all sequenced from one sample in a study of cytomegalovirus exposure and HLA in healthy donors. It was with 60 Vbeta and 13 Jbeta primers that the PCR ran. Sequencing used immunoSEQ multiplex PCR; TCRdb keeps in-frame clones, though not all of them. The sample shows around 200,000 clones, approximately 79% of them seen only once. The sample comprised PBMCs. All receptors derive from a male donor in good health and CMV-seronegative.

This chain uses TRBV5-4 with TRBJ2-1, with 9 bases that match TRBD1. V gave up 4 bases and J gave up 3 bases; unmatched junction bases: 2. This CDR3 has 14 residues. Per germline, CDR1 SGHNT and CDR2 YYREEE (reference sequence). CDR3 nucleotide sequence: TGTGCCAGCAGCGTGGGACAGGGCTACAATGAGCAGTTCTTC. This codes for CASSVGQGYNEQFF.

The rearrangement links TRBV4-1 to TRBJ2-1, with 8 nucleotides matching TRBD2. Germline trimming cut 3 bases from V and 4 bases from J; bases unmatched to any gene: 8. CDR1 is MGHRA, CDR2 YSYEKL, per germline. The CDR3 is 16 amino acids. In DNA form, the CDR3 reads TGCGCCAGCAGCCACGCCGGGACTAGTTTTTACAATGAGCAGTTCTTC. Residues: CASSHAGTSFYNEQFF.

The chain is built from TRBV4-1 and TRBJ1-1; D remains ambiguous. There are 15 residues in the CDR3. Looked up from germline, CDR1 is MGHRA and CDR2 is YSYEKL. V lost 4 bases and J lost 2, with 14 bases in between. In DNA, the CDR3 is TGCGCCAGCAGCCCCCTCAGAGACTTCAACACTGAAGCTTTCTTT. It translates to CASSPLRDFNTEAFF.

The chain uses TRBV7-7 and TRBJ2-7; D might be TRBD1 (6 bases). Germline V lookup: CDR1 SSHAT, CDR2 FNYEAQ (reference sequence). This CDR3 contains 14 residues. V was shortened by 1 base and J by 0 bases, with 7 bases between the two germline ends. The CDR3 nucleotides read TGTGCCAGCAGCTTAGGGACAGACTCCTACGAGCAGTACTTC. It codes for CASSLGTDSYEQYF.

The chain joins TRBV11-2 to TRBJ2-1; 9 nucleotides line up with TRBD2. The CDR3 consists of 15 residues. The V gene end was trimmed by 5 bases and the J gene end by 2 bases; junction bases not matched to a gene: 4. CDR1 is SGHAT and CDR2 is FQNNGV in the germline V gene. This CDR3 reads CASSPERGAYNEQFF. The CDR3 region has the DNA TGTGCCAGCAGCCCTGAGCGGGGGGCCTACAATGAGCAGTTCTTC. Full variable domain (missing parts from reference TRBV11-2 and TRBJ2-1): EAGVAQSPRYKIIEKRQSVAFWCNPISGHATLYWYQQILGQGPKLLIQFQNNGVVDDSQLPKDRFSAERLKGVDSTLKIQPAKLEDSAVYLCASSPERGAYNEQFFGPGTRLTVL.

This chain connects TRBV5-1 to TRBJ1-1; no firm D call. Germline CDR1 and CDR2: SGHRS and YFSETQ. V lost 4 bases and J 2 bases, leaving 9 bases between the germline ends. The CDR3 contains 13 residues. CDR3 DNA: TGCGCCAGCAGCAACCGAGTTAACACTGAAGCTTTCTTT. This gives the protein CASSNRVNTEAFF.

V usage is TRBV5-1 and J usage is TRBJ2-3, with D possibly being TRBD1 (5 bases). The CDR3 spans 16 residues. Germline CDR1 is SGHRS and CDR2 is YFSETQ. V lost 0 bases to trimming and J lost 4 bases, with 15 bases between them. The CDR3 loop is CASSLEGPLLADTQYF. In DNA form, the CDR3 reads TGCGCCAGCAGCTTGGAGGGGCCCCTTTTGGCAGATACGCAGTATTTT.

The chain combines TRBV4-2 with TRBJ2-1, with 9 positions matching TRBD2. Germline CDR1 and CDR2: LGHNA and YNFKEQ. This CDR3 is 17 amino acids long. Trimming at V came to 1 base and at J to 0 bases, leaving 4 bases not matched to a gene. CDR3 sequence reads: CASSQGLAEGSYNEQFF. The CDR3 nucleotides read TGTGCCAGCAGCCAAGGACTAGCGGAGGGCTCCTACAATGAGCAGTTCTTC.

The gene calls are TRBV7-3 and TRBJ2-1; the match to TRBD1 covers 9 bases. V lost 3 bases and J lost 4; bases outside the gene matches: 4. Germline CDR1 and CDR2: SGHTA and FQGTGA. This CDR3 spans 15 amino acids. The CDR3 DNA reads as TGTGCCAGCAGCTTCTGGGACAGGGATTACAATGAGCAGTTCTTC. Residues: CASSFWDRDYNEQFF.

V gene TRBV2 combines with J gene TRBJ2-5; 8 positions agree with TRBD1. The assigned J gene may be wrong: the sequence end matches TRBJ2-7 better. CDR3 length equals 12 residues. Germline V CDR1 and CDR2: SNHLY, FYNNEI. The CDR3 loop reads CARSRQGYEQYF. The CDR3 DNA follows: TGTGCCAGGTCTAGACAGGGGTACGAGCAGTACTTC.

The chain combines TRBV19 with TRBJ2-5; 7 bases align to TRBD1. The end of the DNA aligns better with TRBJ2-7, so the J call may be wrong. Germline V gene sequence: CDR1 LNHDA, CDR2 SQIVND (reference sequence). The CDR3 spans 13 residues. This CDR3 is CASSEDRVGEQYF. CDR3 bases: TGTGCCAGTAGCGAAGACAGGGTGGGCGAGCAGTACTTC.

The CDR3 DNA is TGTGCCAGCAGTGAGCGGACTAGGGGCACAGATACGCAGTATTTT. Its translation: CASSERTRGTDTQYF. This rearrangement joins TRBV2 to TRBJ2-3, with 7 bases fitting TRBD2. The trim removed 3 bases at V and 1 base at J, leaving 4 bases unmatched. There are 15 residues in the CDR3. Germline V gives CDR1 SNHLY, CDR2 FYNNEI.

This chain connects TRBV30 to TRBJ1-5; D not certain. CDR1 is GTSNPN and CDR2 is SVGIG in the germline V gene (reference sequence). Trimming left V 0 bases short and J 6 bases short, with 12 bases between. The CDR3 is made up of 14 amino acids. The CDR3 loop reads CAWSVIGTGQPQHF. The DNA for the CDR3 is TGTGCCTGGAGTGTAATAGGAACGGGTCAGCCCCAGCATTTT. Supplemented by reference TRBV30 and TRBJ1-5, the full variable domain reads SQTIHQWPATLVQPVGSPLSLECTVEGTSNPNLYWYRQAAGRGLQLLFYSVGIGQISSEVPQNLSASRPQDRQFILSSKKLLLSDSGFYLCAWSVIGTGQPQHFGDGTRLSIL.

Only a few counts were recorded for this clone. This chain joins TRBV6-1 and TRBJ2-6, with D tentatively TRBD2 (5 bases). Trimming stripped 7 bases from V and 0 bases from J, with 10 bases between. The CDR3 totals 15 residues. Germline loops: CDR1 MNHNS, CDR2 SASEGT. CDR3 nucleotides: TGTGCCAGCAACACGGAGGACTCTGGGGCCAACGTCCTGACTTTC. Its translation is CASNTEDSGANVLTF.

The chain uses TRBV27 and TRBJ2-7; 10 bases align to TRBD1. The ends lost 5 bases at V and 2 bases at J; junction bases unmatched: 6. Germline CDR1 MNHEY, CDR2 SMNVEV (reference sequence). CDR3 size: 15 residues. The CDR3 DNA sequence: TGTGCCAGCAGTCCCCGGGACAGGGGACCCTACGAGCAGTACTTC. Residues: CASSPRDRGPYEQYF.

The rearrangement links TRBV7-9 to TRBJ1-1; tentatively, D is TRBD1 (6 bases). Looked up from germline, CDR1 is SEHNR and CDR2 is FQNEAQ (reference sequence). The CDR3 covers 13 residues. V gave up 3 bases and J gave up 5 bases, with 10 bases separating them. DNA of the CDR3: TGTGCCAGCAGCTTTACGAGGGGGACTGAAGCTTTCTTT. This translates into CASSFTRGTEAFF.

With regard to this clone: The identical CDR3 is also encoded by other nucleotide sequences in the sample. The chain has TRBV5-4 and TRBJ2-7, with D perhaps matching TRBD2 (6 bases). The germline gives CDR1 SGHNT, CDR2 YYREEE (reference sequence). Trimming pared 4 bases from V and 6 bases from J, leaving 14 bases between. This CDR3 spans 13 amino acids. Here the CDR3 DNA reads TGTGCCAGCAGCGAGAAGGGAGGTGGCGAGCAGTACTTC. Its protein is CASSEKGGGEQYF. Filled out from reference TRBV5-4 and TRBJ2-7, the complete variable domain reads ETGVTQSPTHLIKTRGQQVTLRCSSQSGHNTVSWYQQALGQGPQFIFQYYREEENGRGNFPPRFSGLQFPNYSSELNVNALELDDSALYLCASSEKGGGEQYFGPGTRLTVT.

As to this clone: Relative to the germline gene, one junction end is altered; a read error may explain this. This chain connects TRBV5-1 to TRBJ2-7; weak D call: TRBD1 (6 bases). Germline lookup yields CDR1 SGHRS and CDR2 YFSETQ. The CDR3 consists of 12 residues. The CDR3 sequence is CASSSNRDERYF. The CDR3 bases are TGCGCCAGCAGCTCAAACAGGGACGAGCGGTACTTC.

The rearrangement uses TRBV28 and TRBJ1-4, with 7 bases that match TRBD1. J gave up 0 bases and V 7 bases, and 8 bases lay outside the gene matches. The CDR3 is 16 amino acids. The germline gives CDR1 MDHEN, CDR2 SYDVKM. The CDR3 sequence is CASTRRQGATNEKLFF. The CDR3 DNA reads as TGTGCCAGCACCCGTCGACAGGGTGCAACTAATGAAAAACTGTTTTTT.

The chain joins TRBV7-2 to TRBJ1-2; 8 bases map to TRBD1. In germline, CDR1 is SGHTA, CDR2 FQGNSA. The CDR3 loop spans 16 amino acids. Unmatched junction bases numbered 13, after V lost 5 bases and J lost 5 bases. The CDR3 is CASSQRRQGISYGYTF. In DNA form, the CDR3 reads TGTGCCAGCAGCCAGAGGAGACAGGGGATCAGTTATGGCTACACCTTC.

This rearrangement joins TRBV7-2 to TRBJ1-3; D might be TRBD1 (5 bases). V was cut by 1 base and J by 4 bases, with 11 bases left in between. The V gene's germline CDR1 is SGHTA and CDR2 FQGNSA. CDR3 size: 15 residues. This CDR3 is CASSLGGWGGNTIYF. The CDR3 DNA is TGTGCCAGCAGCTTAGGGGGCTGGGGAGGAAACACCATATATTTT.

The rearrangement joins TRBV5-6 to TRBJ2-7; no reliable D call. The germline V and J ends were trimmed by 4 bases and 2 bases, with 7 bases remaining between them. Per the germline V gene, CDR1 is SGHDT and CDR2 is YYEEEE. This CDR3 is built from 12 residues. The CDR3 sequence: CASSHTTYEQYF. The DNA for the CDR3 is TGTGCCAGCAGCCATACTACCTACGAGCAGTACTTC. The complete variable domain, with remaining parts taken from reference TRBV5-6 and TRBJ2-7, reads DAGVTQSPTHLIKTRGQQVTLRCSPKSGHDTVSWYQQALGQGPQFIFQYYEEEERQRGNFPDRFSGHQFPNYSSELNVNALLLGDSALYLCASSHTTYEQYFGPGTRLTVT.

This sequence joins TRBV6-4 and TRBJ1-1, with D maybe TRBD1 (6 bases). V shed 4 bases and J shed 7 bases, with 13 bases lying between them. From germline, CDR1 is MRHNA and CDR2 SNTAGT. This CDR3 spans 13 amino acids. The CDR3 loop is CASSVEGGGEAFF. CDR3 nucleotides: TGTGCCAGCAGTGTTGAAGGGGGGGGTGAAGCTTTCTTT.

Written as DNA, the CDR3 is TGTGCCAGCAGTGAAGGCACAGGGTATGGCTACACCTTC. It yields the protein CASSEGTGYGYTF. This sequence joins TRBV6-5 and TRBJ1-2, with D maybe TRBD1 (6 bases). The CDR3 spans 13 residues. CDR1 and CDR2 (germline): MNHEY, SVGAGI. V was shortened by 5 bases and J by 5 bases, with 12 bases between the two germline ends.

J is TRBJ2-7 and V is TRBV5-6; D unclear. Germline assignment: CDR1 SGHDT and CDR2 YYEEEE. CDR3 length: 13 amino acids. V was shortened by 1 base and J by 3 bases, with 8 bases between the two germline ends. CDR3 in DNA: TGTGCCAGCAGCTTGTTGCTCGGCTACGAGCAGTACTTC. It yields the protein CASSLLLGYEQYF.